This T cell receptor beta chain was observed in a study of beta chain features in type 1 diabetes. This clone was detected only a few times. Its matching antigen is unknown. Study conclusions and caveats: The question of HLA type influencing TCRB rearrangement was one that remained unresolved here. More deletions and fewer insertions at VDJ junctions were seen in type 1 diabetes patients. Researchers reported that naive, central memory and Treg TCRB repertoires appeared more similar in patients than in healthy donors.

Sequencing targeted expressed TCRB transcripts, as all isolated RNA had been reverse transcribed. Produced via immunoSEQ multiplex PCR; TCRdb's table is partial and in-frame only. The sample has about 320,000 clones, around 15% seen once. CDR3 length equals 16 residues. V shed 6 bases, J shed 6 bases, and the junction held 14 bases outside the gene matches. Germline V gene data show CDR1 as SGHVS and CDR2 as FNYEAQ. Sequencing used central memory CD4+ T cells from blood. J is TRBJ2-1 and V is TRBV7-6; TRBD1 aligns across 7 bases. The sequence came from a man aged 25-45 years in good health. The CDR3 DNA reads TGTGCCAGCAGGAAACGGACAGGCGGTACTACCAATGAGCAGTTCTTC. Its protein product is CASRKRTGGTTNEQFF.